One and the same sample provided the 17 T cell receptor beta chains below, sequenced in a study of patients and donors after allogeneic stem cell transplantation. Each CDR3 protein gets one entry after TCRdb re-called the RT-PCR reads with MiXCR. The sample records about a million distinct CDR3 sequences, approximately 18% being singletons. Material: blood, either unsorted or a sorted T cell fraction (not recorded which). These receptors originate from a human donor who was either an allogeneic HSCT recipient or a stem cell or donor lymphocyte infusion donor (not recorded which). It is not recorded whose cells these are; they may come from a transplant donor.

This clonotype showed up just a few times. V gene TRBV12-3 or TRBV12-4 combines with J gene TRBJ1-2; the match to TRBD1 covers 7 bases. CDR3 size: 15 residues. Losses at the gene ends were 8 bases for V and 0 bases for J; bases not matched to a gene: 9. The CDR3, as DNA: TGTGCCAGCCGTCAGGGGGATAGGACTAACTATGGCTACACCTTC. Amino acids: CASRQGDRTNYGYTF.

The rearrangement joins TRBV2 to TRBJ1-2; TRBD1 matches 7 bases. CDR1 is SNHLY, CDR2 FYNNEI, per germline. Trimming removed 7 bases from V and 7 bases from J; junction bases left unmatched: 9. The CDR3 is 13 residues long. The chain's CDR3 is CASTEGTATGYTF. The CDR3 nucleotides read TGTGCCAGCACCGAGGGGACAGCTACTGGCTACACCTTC.

The V gene is TRBV30, the J gene TRBJ2-7; 7 bases are a match to TRBD1. V lost 5 bases to trimming and J lost 6 bases; unmatched junction nucleotides: 1. CDR1 is GTSNPN, CDR2 SVGIG, per germline (reference sequence). The CDR3 covers 10 residues. The CDR3 is CAWGDSEQYF. DNA of the CDR3: TGTGCCTGGGGGGACAGCGAGCAGTACTTC.

The V and J genes are TRBV12-3 or TRBV12-4 and TRBJ1-1; no clear D gene. The CDR3 totals 16 residues. Trimming shortened V by 3 bases and J by 0 bases, and 14 bases separated the two germline ends. CDR3 region: CASSLIKGPLNTEAFF. CDR3 nucleotide sequence: TGTGCCAGCAGTTTGATCAAGGGCCCCTTGAACACTGAAGCTTTCTTT.

This clonotype was counted a few times. This sequence joins TRBV19 and TRBJ2-1; TRBD2 matches at 7 bases. Trimming at V came to 1 base and at J to 9 bases, leaving 6 bases not matched to a gene. The germline gives CDR1 LNHDA, CDR2 SQIVND (reference sequence). The CDR3 consists of 14 residues. CDR3 sequence (DNA): TGTGCCAGTAGTATAGGCGGCGGGAGCGGTGAGCAGTTCTTC. It specifies CASSIGGGSGEQFF.

The chain combines TRBV5-1 with TRBJ2-5; no clear D gene. Per the germline V gene, CDR1 is SGHRS and CDR2 is YFSETQ. V was clipped by 0 bases and J by 7 bases, with 10 bases between them. The length of the CDR3 is 13 residues. The CDR3: CASSLERVGTQYF. Here the CDR3 DNA reads TGCGCCAGCAGCTTGGAAAGGGTTGGGACCCAGTACTTC.

The chain employs TRBV3-1 and TRBJ2-4; a weak D match, TRBD2 (5 bases). V lost 5 bases, J lost 13 bases, and 21 bases lay in between. The germline V gene encodes CDR1 LGHDT and CDR2 YNNKEL (reference sequence). The CDR3 runs to 14 residues. The CDR3 sequence is CASSTSRGGPGQYF. CDR3 bases: TGTGCCAGCAGCACCTCTCGCGGAGGCCCGGGGCAGTACTTC.

V usage is TRBV6-1 and J usage is TRBJ2-3; perhaps TRBD2 as D (6 bases). Germline assignment: CDR1 MNHNS and CDR2 SASEGT. Trimming took off 7 bases at V and 1 base at J, with 15 bases between the two ends. The CDR3 has 15 amino acids. The CDR3 sequence: CASTQLASGTDTQYF. CDR3 in DNA: TGTGCCAGCACCCAACTAGCATCGGGCACAGATACGCAGTATTTT.

V gene TRBV5-1 combines with J gene TRBJ2-1; D uncertain. V lost 0 bases, J lost 7 bases, and 17 bases lay in between. This CDR3 is 16 amino acids long. Per the germline V gene, CDR1 is SGHRS and CDR2 is YFSETQ. The chain's CDR3 is CASSLVPGTARNEQFF. The DNA for the CDR3 is TGCGCCAGCAGCTTGGTCCCGGGCACTGCGAGGAATGAGCAGTTCTTC.

In its sample, this clonotype was seen a few times. V gene TRBV6-6 combines with J gene TRBJ1-5, with D possibly matching TRBD1 (6 bases). CDR1 and CDR2 (germline): MNHNY, SVGAGI (reference sequence). The CDR3 covers 9 residues. The CDR3 sequence: CVTGQPQHF. The DNA for the CDR3 is TGTGTGACAGGACAGCCCCAGCATTTT.

The table lists this clonotype with a few counts. The J gene is TRBJ2-4, the V gene TRBV28; perhaps TRBD2 as D (6 bases). CDR3 size: 13 residues. Trimming removed 5 bases from V and 6 bases from J, with 11 bases in between. Germline V CDR1 and CDR2: MDHEN, SYDVKM. The CDR3 region has the DNA TGTGCCAGCAGTCCACGGACTACAAACATTCAGTACTTC. Its translation: CASSPRTTNIQYF.

The genes are TRBV20-1 and TRBJ1-3; 10 nucleotides line up with TRBD1. V shed 2 bases, J shed 0 bases, and the junction held 13 bases outside the gene matches. Germline V gene sequence: CDR1 DFQATT, CDR2 SNEGSKA (reference sequence). The CDR3 has 19 residues. CDR3 protein: CSARNGQGDESFSGNTIYF. CDR3 DNA sequence: TGCAGTGCTAGAAACGGACAGGGGGACGAGAGCTTCTCTGGAAACACCATATATTTT.

This clonotype has just a few counts. The CDR3 spells CASSQDASSGELFF. CDR3 nucleotides: TGCGCCAGCAGCCAAGATGCGAGCTCCGGGGAGCTGTTTTTT. This chain connects TRBV4-1 to TRBJ2-2, with D unclear. Trimming removed 0 bases at V and 6 bases at J, with 8 bases between. The germline V gene has CDR1 MGHRA and CDR2 YSYEKL. This CDR3 is built from 14 residues.

This chain connects TRBV20-1 to TRBJ1-1; weak D call: TRBD1 (5 bases). This CDR3 spans 18 amino acids. Trimming shortened V by 1 base and J by 5 bases, and 26 bases separated the two germline ends. Germline V lookup: CDR1 DFQATT, CDR2 SNEGSKA (reference sequence). CDR3 sequence (DNA): TGCAGTGCTAGAGTTTGGGACCCCCAAGACTTGAGGTGGACTGAAGCTTTCTTT. It is translated as CSARVWDPQDLRWTEAFF.

This clonotype was counted between two and nine times. Germline is not matched at one junction end, which may reflect a read error. J is TRBJ2-5 and V is TRBV4-1; 11 bases map to TRBD2. The CDR3 sequence is 16 residues long. CDR1 is MGHRA and CDR2 is YSYEKL in the germline V gene. The CDR3: CASSRFSGGDHETQYF. CDR3 in DNA: TGCGCCAGCAGCCGCTTTAGCGGGGGGGACCATGAGACCCAGTACTTC.

This chain joins TRBV30 and TRBJ2-1; TRBD2 matches 8 bases. The length of the CDR3 is 13 residues. Germline V gives CDR1 GTSNPN, CDR2 SVGIG (reference sequence). Trimming at V came to 4 bases and at J to 8 bases, leaving 7 bases not matched to a gene. This CDR3 is CAWKGLVGHEQFF. CDR3 sequence (DNA): TGTGCCTGGAAGGGACTAGTCGGGCATGAGCAGTTCTTC.

The rearrangement uses TRBV21-1 and TRBJ2-1; the table's D call, TRBD1, has no DNA check behind it. TRBV21-1 is assigned pseudogene status. The CDR3 runs 16 residues. CDR3 bases: TGTGCCAGCAGCAGGGGGGGGAACTGCTCCTACAATGAGCAGTTCTTC. Amino acids: CASSRGGNCSYNEQFF.